This T cell receptor beta chain stems from a study of metastatic and nonmetastatic thyroid tumors. Looking at the study overall: Where malignant and benign thyroid patients were concerned, repertoires were compared across blood and tumor or nodule tissue. Broader study findings: Malignant tumors reportedly showed significantly higher TCR beta diversity than benign nodules in both blood and tumor.

Details on this clone: Its specificity is unknown. Since the CDR3 does not end with the conserved phenylalanine or tryptophan, this likely comes from a read error.

Treatment of any kind had been given to no patient before thyroid surgery. The CDR3 has 12 residues. Per germline, CDR1 SGHRS and CDR2 YFSETQ. V gave up 2 bases and J gave up 7 bases, with 10 bases separating them. Per the original data handling: Between-group CDR3 differences, defined by clinicopathological status, yielded a distant-metastasis classifier for papillary thyroid cancer. TCRdb reprocessed the PCR reads using MiXCR. None of the V and J calls come from the authors' own analysis; TCRdb made them. The repertoire holds around 21,000 clones, with roughly 22% as singletons. The sequencing sample was made of tumor tissue. V is TRBV5-1 and J is TRBJ2-7; D possibly corresponds to TRBD2 (5 bases). This sequence originates from a male donor with papillary thyroid cancer or a benign thyroid nodule (not recorded which). Some clones in this sample may be carry-over from other donors' samples. In DNA form, the CDR3 reads TGCGCCAGCAGCTTTATCGAGGGTGAGCAGTACCCC. Amino acids: CASSFIEGEQYP.